This T cell receptor beta chain emerged from a study of molecular identifiers for immune sequencing clone quantification. On the study more broadly: Replicate runs used RNA from approximately 20,000 or 100,000 naive CD8 cells, which was split five ways into aliquots, and four of those aliquots were then sequenced. Findings of the study overall: The study found clones above 20 RNA copies held over 98% of effector molecules and under 1% in naive cells.

Comment on this clonotype: Its antigen is as yet unknown. Since a much larger clone is just one base distant, this may be a read error.

The sorting of naive CD8 T cells used the CD8+CD4-CCR7+CD45RA+ phenotype. Both previously described methods and listed TCR primers were employed to make bulk TCR libraries. TCRdb passed the PCR reads through MiXCR, listing each CDR3 protein once. The table records 600,000 to 650,000 distinct CDR3 sequences, around 20% of them present only once. CDR3 length: 14 residues. The chain links TRBV12-3 or TRBV12-4 to TRBJ2-3, with a tentative D call TRBD2 (7 bases). Sequencing was done on a sample of naive CD8+ T cells from blood, with Jurkat cell RNA spiked in. Documented subset: FACS-sorted CD8+CD4-CCR7+CD45RA+ naive T cells. This sequence originates from a human donor in good health. Some libraries in this study had Jurkat cell RNA spiked in. This chain's CDR3 is CARSFGGGLDTQYF. CDR3 DNA sequence: TGTGCCAGAAGTTTTGGGGGGGGCTTGGATACGCAGTATTTT.